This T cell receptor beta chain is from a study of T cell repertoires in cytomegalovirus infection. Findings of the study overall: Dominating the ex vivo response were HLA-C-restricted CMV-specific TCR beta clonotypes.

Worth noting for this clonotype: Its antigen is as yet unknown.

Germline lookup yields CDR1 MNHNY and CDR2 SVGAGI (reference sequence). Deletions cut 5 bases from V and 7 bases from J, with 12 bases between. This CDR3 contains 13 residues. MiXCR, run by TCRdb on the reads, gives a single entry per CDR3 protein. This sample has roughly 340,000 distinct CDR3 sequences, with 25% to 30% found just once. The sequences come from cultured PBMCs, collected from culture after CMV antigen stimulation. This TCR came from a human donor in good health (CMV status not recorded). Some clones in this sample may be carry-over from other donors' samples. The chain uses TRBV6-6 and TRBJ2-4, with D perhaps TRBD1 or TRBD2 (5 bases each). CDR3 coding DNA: TGTGCCAGCAGTGAGGGACCGCTGAACATTCAGTACTTC. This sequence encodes CASSEGPLNIQYF.